This T cell receptor (beta chain) was identified during a study of CXCR3-negative and CXCR3-positive naive CD8 T cells. Study information: Sequencing gave around 140 million TRB reads overall, about 1.5 +/- 0.3 million per library.

CD8+ T cell subsets were each sorted in triplicate, around 270,000 cells apiece. The TRB cDNA libraries were prepared by 5' RACE with UMI labels. TCRdb reworked the 5' RACE reads into one entry per CDR3 protein, no DNA. The table lists about 98,000 distinct CDR3 sequences. Study-wide results and caveats: With respect to TRBV-TRBJ usage, naive CXCR3-negative and CXCR3-positive cells were similar; memory differed. TRB CDR3s of CXCR3-positive naive cells were more hydrophobic than those of CXCR3-negative naive cells. Memory CD8+ cells showed much lower diversity, while both naive subsets were comparably high.

As for this clonotype: What it binds is unknown.

Input material: naive CXCR3+ CD8+ T cells from blood. Stated subset: CD45RO-CCR7+CD27+CD95- naive CD8+ T cells expressing CXCR3 (TNR3+). This receptor was obtained from a human donor in good health. Some clones in this sample may be carry-over from other donors' samples.

CDR3 protein: CASSQPDSGWGNNEQFF. This chain links TRBV3-1 with TRBJ2-1; TCRdb proposes TRBD2, but this gene call is untestable without DNA. CDR1 LGHDT and CDR2 YNNKEL come from the germline V gene (reference sequence). The CDR3 length is 17 residues.